This entry lists 29 T cell receptor beta chains sequenced from one sample in a study of metastatic and nonmetastatic thyroid tumors. Using MiXCR, TCRdb reanalyzed the PCR reads. Among roughly 8,900 clones listed, about a quarter were seen once. Until they underwent thyroid surgery, no patient had received any treatment. Sequenced input: adjacent normal tissue. The receptors were sampled from a female donor with papillary thyroid cancer or a benign thyroid nodule (not recorded which). Some clones in this sample may be carry-over from other donors' samples.

This clone qualifies as medium-sized (0.01 to 0.1%). The chain is built from TRBV5-1 and TRBJ2-1; 7 bases line up with TRBD2. The CDR3 length is 14 residues. Trimming at V came to 0 bases and at J to 7 bases, leaving 4 bases not matched to a gene. Germline V gene data show CDR1 as SGHRS and CDR2 as YFSETQ. The CDR3 loop is CASSLGTSANEQFF. The CDR3 DNA follows: TGCGCCAGCAGCTTGGGTACTAGCGCTAATGAGCAGTTCTTC.

This chain joins TRBV6-5 and TRBJ2-5, with a weak D call TRBD2 (5 bases). Germline CDR1 is MNHEY and CDR2 is SVGAGI. This CDR3 is 14 amino acids long. Trimming removed 4 bases from V and 5 bases from J, with 14 bases in between. CDR3 protein: CASSFSTRRETQYF. The CDR3 DNA sequence: TGTGCCAGCAGTTTTTCGACCCGGAGGGAGACCCAGTACTTC.

This clone appeared many times. Additional DNA sequences in this sample encode the identical CDR3. The CDR3 loop is CASRYRGKADTQYF. The CDR3 DNA reads TGTGCCAGCAGGTATAGGGGGAAGGCAGATACGCAGTATTTT. The chain uses TRBV13 and TRBJ2-3, with a tentative D call TRBD1 (6 bases). This CDR3 is built from 14 residues. The V gene's germline CDR1 is PRHDT and CDR2 FYEKMQ (reference sequence). V was trimmed by 6 bases and J by 4 bases, leaving 14 bases between them.

Only a few counts were recorded for this clone. This chain uses TRBV11-3 with TRBJ1-4; tentative D call: TRBD1 (6 bases). The CDR3 extends over 13 amino acids. Trimming took off 5 bases at V and 7 bases at J, with 11 bases between the two ends. CDR1 is SGHNT and CDR2 is YENEEA in the germline V gene. The CDR3 DNA sequence: TGTGCCAGCAGCCCAGGAGGGGGTGAAAAACTGTTTTTT. Translated, it gives CASSPGGGEKLFF.

This clone was observed a handful of times. The junction departs from the called germline gene at one end, perhaps through a read error. The rearrangement links TRBV6-1 to TRBJ2-5; 7 nucleotides agree with TRBD2. CDR3 length: 15 amino acids. CDR1 is MNHNS, CDR2 SASEGT, per germline. The CDR3 protein is CASSELAVGPETHYF. The DNA for the CDR3 is TGTGCCAGCAGTGAACTAGCGGTAGGGCCAGAGACCCATTACTTC.

The chain employs TRBV6-5 and TRBJ2-1; 7 positions agree with TRBD1. V lost 2 bases to trimming and J lost 9 bases; unmatched junction nucleotides: 7. This CDR3 region has 14 residues. Per the germline V gene, CDR1 is MNHEY and CDR2 is SVGAGI. This CDR3 is CASSYRGGVGEQFF. The CDR3, as DNA: TGTGCCAGCAGTTACCGAGGGGGCGTCGGTGAGCAGTTCTTC.

This clone is large (0.1 to 1%) by share. The chain has TRBV10-2 and TRBJ2-7; perhaps D is TRBD1 or TRBD2 (5 bases each). The V and J ends lost 4 bases and 3 bases respectively, with 16 bases between them. The CDR3 covers 15 residues. Per the germline V gene, CDR1 is WSHSY and CDR2 is SAAADI. The CDR3 is CASSAGTTSIYEQYF. DNA of the CDR3: TGCGCCAGCAGTGCCGGGACCACCTCGATCTACGAGCAGTACTTC.

This sequence joins TRBV20-1 and TRBJ1-1; 12 bases are a match to TRBD1. Germline lookup yields CDR1 DFQATT and CDR2 SNEGSKA (reference sequence). The ends lost 6 bases at V and 0 bases at J; junction bases unmatched: 8. CDR3 size: 16 residues. In DNA, the CDR3 is TGCAGTGCCCTTCCCCGGGACAGGGGGCTGAACACTGAAGCTTTCTTT. This gives the protein CSALPRDRGLNTEAFF.

By share, this clone ranks as medium-sized. CDR3 DNA: TGTGCTAGTGGTTGGACAAAATCTGGAAACACCATATATTTT. This translates into CASGWTKSGNTIYF. The V gene is TRBV12-5, the J gene TRBJ1-3, with D possibly matching TRBD1 (5 bases). Looked up from germline, CDR1 is LGHNT and CDR2 is FRNRAP. This CDR3 has 14 amino acids. The ends were cut back, 4 bases at V and 1 base at J, with 8 bases in the middle.

By share, this clone counts as medium-sized. This sequence joins TRBV6-5 and TRBJ1-2; the match to TRBD1 covers 10 bases. The CDR3 extends over 15 amino acids. Germline CDR1 reads MNHEY; CDR2 reads SVGAGI. Trimming cost V 0 bases and J 2 bases; bases outside gene matches: 0. CDR3 amino acids: CASSYSGQGNYGYTF. The CDR3, as DNA: TGTGCCAGCAGTTACTCGGGACAGGGGAACTATGGCTACACCTTC.

This clone came up once. J is TRBJ1-1 and V is TRBV20-1; D perhaps matches TRBD1 (6 bases). This CDR3 is 16 amino acids long. V lost 0 bases to trimming and J lost 2 bases, with 16 bases between them. CDR1 DFQATT and CDR2 SNEGSKA come from the germline V gene (reference sequence). In DNA, the CDR3 is TGCAGTGCTAGAGACGGCCGGCGGACAGTAAACACTGAAGCTTTCTTT. It specifies CSARDGRRTVNTEAFF.

Judged by abundance, this clone is medium-sized. Here the CDR3 reads CASRNFAETGRSESLSYEQYF. The CDR3 coding sequence is TGTGCCAGCAGAAATTTTGCCGAGACAGGGAGGTCCGAGTCCCTCTCCTACGAGCAGTACTTC. This chain connects TRBV6-9 to TRBJ2-7; perhaps TRBD1 as D (7 bases). The CDR3 is 21 amino acids. Germline-derived CDR1 and CDR2 are MNHGY and SVAAGI. Trimming cost V 6 bases and J 0 bases, with 33 bases left between them.

The J gene is TRBJ2-3, the V gene TRBV18; D may be TRBD2 (7 bases). The CDR3 consists of 15 residues. CDR1 is KGHSH, CDR2 LQKENI, per germline. V shed 1 base and J shed 3 bases, with 11 bases lying between them. The CDR3 sequence is CASSPQGGATDTQYF. CDR3 DNA sequence: TGTGCCAGCTCACCACAGGGGGGGGCGACAGATACGCAGTATTTT.

This clone was seen once. The chain has TRBV11-1 and TRBJ1-2, with 7 bases that match TRBD1. This CDR3 is 15 amino acids long. Germline V gene data show CDR1 as SGHAT and CDR2 as FQDESV (reference sequence). Trimming at V came to 3 bases and at J to 8 bases, leaving 12 bases not matched to a gene. Written as DNA, the CDR3 is TGTGCCAGCAGCTTGCTTTTAAACGACAGGGCGGGCTACACCTTC. Protein sequence: CASSLLLNDRAGYTF. The full variable domain, completed using reference TRBV11-1 and TRBJ1-2, is EAEVAQSPRYKITEKSQAVAFWCDPISGHATLYWYRQILGQGPELLVQFQDESVVDDSQLPKDRFSAERLKGVDSTLKIQPAELGDSAMYLCASSLLLNDRAGYTFGSGTRLTVV.

This clone is medium-sized in the sample. CDR3 protein: CASSQGTLNIQYF. The CDR3, as DNA: TGCGCCAGCAGCCAAGGAACTCTAAACATTCAGTACTTC. This sequence joins TRBV4-1 and TRBJ2-4; D unresolved. V lost 1 base, J lost 6 bases, and 7 bases lay in between. The CDR3 sequence is 13 residues long. Germline CDR1 is MGHRA and CDR2 is YSYEKL.

This chain uses TRBV4-1 with TRBJ2-7; possibly TRBD2 for D (5 bases). Germline V gene lookup returns CDR1 MGHRA and CDR2 YSYEKL. V was clipped by 1 base and J by 2 bases, with 18 bases between them. This CDR3 has 17 residues. The CDR3 DNA follows: TGCGCCAGCAGCCAAGCCGCACGGGCGGGCGGTCCCTACGAGCAGTACTTC. Translation: CASSQAARAGGPYEQYF.

For this clone: Other DNA sequences in the same sample also yield this CDR3. The chain couples TRBV5-1 to TRBJ2-1, with unresolved D. Germline CDR1 and CDR2: SGHRS and YFSETQ. Deletions cut 3 bases from V and 4 bases from J, with 8 bases between. This CDR3 is built from 13 residues. The CDR3, as DNA: TGCGCCAGCAGCTGGACGCCTTACAATGAGCAGTTCTTC. It yields the protein CASSWTPYNEQFF.

This rearrangement joins TRBV15 to TRBJ1-2; D not certain. CDR3 length equals 11 residues. Per germline, CDR1 LNHNV and CDR2 YYDKDF (reference sequence). V lost 2 bases, J lost 13 bases, and 11 bases lay in between. The DNA for the CDR3 is TGTGCCACCAGCAGACCCTGCTTTCCCACCTTC. This encodes CATSRPCFPTF.

This rearrangement joins TRBV7-8 to TRBJ1-3, with a tentative D call TRBD1 (5 bases). CDR1 is SGHVS and CDR2 is FQNEAQ in the germline V gene. V was shortened by 6 bases and J by 0 bases, with 15 bases between the two germline ends. The CDR3 length is 16 residues. CDR3 region: CASSDQGTTSGNTIYF. The DNA of the CDR3 is TGTGCCAGCAGTGACCAAGGGACCACCTCTGGAAACACCATATATTTT.

V gene TRBV6-5 combines with J gene TRBJ1-1; D unclear. This CDR3 is built from 11 residues. V gave up 2 bases and J gave up 7 bases, with 5 bases separating them. Germline V lookup: CDR1 MNHEY, CDR2 SVGAGI. This chain's CDR3 is CASSYGNEAFF. DNA for the CDR3: TGTGCCAGCAGTTACGGCAATGAAGCTTTCTTT.

V and J are TRBV7-8 and TRBJ2-2; D gene ambiguous. CDR3 length equals 18 residues. Germline V CDR1 and CDR2: SGHVS, FQNEAQ. V gave up 2 bases and J gave up 0 bases, with 16 bases separating them. CDR3 DNA: TGTGCCAGCAGCTTAATAGGTCTTGACCTCGCGAACACCGGGGAGCTGTTTTTT. Translation: CASSLIGLDLANTGELFF.

The rearrangement uses TRBV2 and TRBJ2-7; 9 bases align to TRBD1. The CDR3 spans 13 residues. V was pared by 10 bases and J by 4 bases, with 8 bases of the junction left unmatched. Looked up from germline, CDR1 is SNHLY and CDR2 is FYNNEI. The DNA of the CDR3 is TGTGCCACCCGAACACAGGGGGCATACGAGCAGTACTTC. Translation: CATRTQGAYEQYF.

The genes are TRBV9 and TRBJ2-3; D ambiguous. V was shortened by 0 bases and J by 0 bases, with 5 bases between the two germline ends. The CDR3 consists of 14 residues. Germline V gene data show CDR1 as SGDLS and CDR2 as YYNGEE. The CDR3 is CASSVGHSTDTQYF. Here the CDR3 DNA reads TGTGCCAGCAGCGTAGGGCACAGCACAGATACGCAGTATTTT.

In this sample, this clone is medium-sized. The V and J genes are TRBV6-4 and TRBJ2-1; 9 nucleotides align to TRBD2. CDR3 length: 15 residues. Germline V lookup: CDR1 MRHNA, CDR2 SNTAGT. Unmatched junction bases numbered 0, after V lost 0 bases and J lost 3 bases. CDR3 in amino acids: CASSDSLAGYNEQFF. For the CDR3, the DNA is TGTGCCAGCAGTGACTCACTAGCGGGCTACAATGAGCAGTTCTTC.

CDR3 sequence reads: CSASSGEESSPLHF. DNA for the CDR3: TGCAGTGCGTCCTCGGGGGAGGAGTCCTCACCCCTCCACTTT. The chain employs TRBV20-1 and TRBJ1-6; D is perhaps TRBD1 (5 bases). V lost 6 bases to trimming and J lost 10 bases, with 19 bases between them. Germline loops: CDR1 DFQATT, CDR2 SNEGSKA (reference sequence). The CDR3 has 14 amino acids.

A few counts support this clone. The chain recombines TRBV6-1 with TRBJ2-7; no clear D gene. CDR3 length: 12 residues. Germline CDR1 MNHNS, CDR2 SASEGT. Trimming left V 2 bases short and J 2 bases short, with 4 bases between. The CDR3 reads CASSERPYEQYF. The CDR3 coding sequence is TGTGCCAGCAGTGAACGCCCCTACGAGCAGTACTTC.

The chain couples TRBV6-1 to TRBJ2-2; D might be TRBD1 (6 bases). Germline CDR1 MNHNS, CDR2 SASEGT. V lost 7 bases to trimming and J lost 12 bases, with 18 bases between them. The CDR3 sequence is 13 residues long. The CDR3 sequence: CASKNAGAGKLFF. Here the CDR3 DNA reads TGTGCCAGCAAAAATGCAGGGGCAGGGAAGCTGTTTTTT.

The chain couples TRBV19 to TRBJ1-2; unclear D gene. Trimming left V 5 bases short and J 2 bases short, with 15 bases between. Germline V gene lookup returns CDR1 LNHDA and CDR2 SQIVND (reference sequence). The CDR3 is 15 amino acids. DNA for the CDR3: TGTGCCAGTAGTCAGGACCACACGGCCAACTATGGCTACACCTTC. Its protein product is CASSQDHTANYGYTF.

By proportion, this clone is medium-sized. The chain joins TRBV20-1 to TRBJ1-2, with D unclear. The CDR3 loop spans 12 amino acids. Germline CDR1 and CDR2: DFQATT and SNEGSKA (reference sequence). Trimming shortened V by 1 base and J by 5 bases, and 8 bases separated the two germline ends. In DNA form, the CDR3 reads TGCAGTGCTAGAGGCGCCTTATATGGCTACACCTTC. Its protein is CSARGALYGYTF.